The entry below gives a single TCR beta chain sequence along with its context. The sample comes from a study of blood T cell repertoires in COVID-19. Across the whole study: Donors in the United States, Italy and Spain gave samples during acute or convalescent COVID-19.

The junction had 11 bases not matched to a gene; V was cut back by 5 bases and J by 5 bases. CDR1 SGHTA and CDR2 FQGNSA come from the germline V gene. The CDR3 is made up of 16 amino acids. Methods used by the authors: From reference gene primer amplification, estimates of nucleated cell counts were derived. Measured with immunoSEQ multiplex PCR; TCRdb has only the in-frame clones, and not every one. Clone size and V and J calls were adopted from that table, with D and trimming inferred from the DNA. The sample yields about 45,000 clones, roughly 80% seen once. The source of this sequence is a man aged 70-80 years with acute or convalescent COVID-19. The specimen sequenced was peripheral blood. This chain connects TRBV7-2 to TRBJ1-5, with 8 positions matching TRBD1. The CDR3 sequence: CASSPTGQGGYQPQHF. In DNA, the CDR3 is TGTGCCAGCAGCCCAACAGGACAGGGTGGTTATCAGCCCCAGCATTTT.